The 18 T cell receptor beta chains reported below all come from one sample, sequenced in a study of T cells in Graves' hyperthyroidism and ophthalmopathy. Amplification targeted TCR beta CDR3 regions from RNA transcripts. The primer set for the first-round RT-PCR of the TCR CDR3 was HTBI. TCRdb reprocessed the multiplex PCR reads with MiXCR, giving one entry per CDR3 protein. This table has roughly 740,000 distinct CDR3 sequences, about a sixth appearing once. The source material was blood. These receptors were collected from a man between 18 and 29 years old with Graves' hyperthyroidism.

Ten or more counts support this clonotype. V and J are TRBV12-3 or TRBV12-4 and TRBJ1-6; D is ambiguous. This CDR3 is 12 amino acids long. V lost 6 bases, J lost 7 bases, and 7 bases lay in between. CDR3 sequence reads: CASRDSNSPLHF. The CDR3 DNA follows: TGTGCCAGCAGGGACTCGAATTCACCCCTCCACTTT.

This clonotype was seen at least ten times. The rearrangement joins TRBV7-8 to TRBJ1-1; D is ambiguous. Per the germline V gene, CDR1 is SGHVS and CDR2 is FQNEAQ. CDR3 size: 13 residues. Trimming stripped 3 bases from V and 6 bases from J, with 11 bases between. This chain's CDR3 is CASSFSKASEAFF. In DNA, the CDR3 is TGTGCCAGCAGCTTCAGCAAAGCCTCTGAAGCTTTCTTT.

The rearrangement links TRBV18 to TRBJ1-1, with 7 bases that match TRBD1. The CDR3 extends over 13 amino acids. Losses at the gene ends were 6 bases for V and 9 bases for J; bases not matched to a gene: 10. Germline V gene lookup returns CDR1 KGHSH and CDR2 LQKENI. In nucleotides, the CDR3 is TGTGCCAGCTCCCGGGCAGGGGGGTTAAAAGCTTTCTTT. This encodes CASSRAGGLKAFF.

The sample holds many counts of this clonotype. The chain employs TRBV11-2 and TRBJ2-1; D remains unclear. The CDR3 has 16 amino acids. Germline V gives CDR1 SGHAT, CDR2 FQNNGV. Trimming took off 5 bases at V and 0 bases at J, with 14 bases between the two ends. CDR3 nucleotides: TGTGCCAGCAGCCCCCCGGACCCGAGCTCCTACAATGAGCAGTTCTTC. Its protein product is CASSPPDPSSYNEQFF.

This clonotype was counted a few times. V and J are TRBV7-3 and TRBJ1-3, with unresolved D. With 3 bases removed from V and 1 base from J, the gap between germline ends came to 7 bases. CDR3 length: 14 residues. Germline loops: CDR1 SGHTA, CDR2 FQGTGA. DNA of the CDR3: TGTGCCAGCAGCTTTAAGGGATCTGGAAACACCATATATTTT. Translating it yields CASSFKGSGNTIYF. The variable domain in full, with the rest retrieved from reference TRBV7-3 and TRBJ1-3, is GAGVSQTPSNKVTEKGKYVELRCDPISGHTALYWYRQSLGQGPEFLIYFQGTGAADDSGLPNDRFFAVRPEGSVSTLKIQRTERGDSAVYLCASSFKGSGNTIYFGEGSWLTVV.

This clonotype was observed many times. This chain connects TRBV6-1 to TRBJ2-3, with TRBD2 identical over 10 bases. CDR1 MNHNS and CDR2 SASEGT come from the germline V gene. CDR3 size: 14 residues. The trim removed 6 bases at V and 3 bases at J, leaving 3 bases unmatched. The CDR3 nucleotides read TGTGCCAGCAGGCTAGCGGGAGAGACAGATACGCAGTATTTT. This codes for CASRLAGETDTQYF.

This clonotype was observed a handful of times. The chain employs TRBV7-2 and TRBJ2-7; 8 bases match TRBD1. The CDR3 is made up of 15 amino acids. Germline CDR1 SGHTA, CDR2 FQGNSA. The J segment lost 3 bases and the V segment lost 1 base, leaving 5 bases of the junction unmatched. The CDR3 loop is CASSLVRGQFYEQYF. Here the CDR3 DNA reads TGTGCCAGCAGCTTAGTCAGGGGGCAATTCTACGAGCAGTACTTC.

This clonotype has ten or more counts. The V and J genes are TRBV18 and TRBJ1-4, with unresolved D. The CDR3 is made up of 13 amino acids. The V end was cut by 0 bases, the J end by 8 bases, with 7 bases between. Germline CDR1 and CDR2: KGHSH and LQKENI. CDR3 coding DNA: TGTGCCAGCTCACCACCCACACCGGAAAAACTGTTTTTT. This codes for CASSPPTPEKLFF.

This clonotype was counted at least ten times. The rearrangement uses TRBV28 and TRBJ2-5, with 10 nucleotides matching TRBD1. This CDR3 contains 15 residues. The J segment lost 5 bases and the V segment lost 6 bases, leaving 9 bases of the junction unmatched. Germline V gene sequence: CDR1 MDHEN, CDR2 SYDVKM. The CDR3 sequence is CASRVGQGGFETQYF. The CDR3 DNA reads as TGTGCCAGCAGGGTAGGACAGGGGGGTTTCGAGACCCAGTACTTC.

This clonotype was found a few times. The chain recombines TRBV3-1 with TRBJ2-7; the D gene could be TRBD1 or TRBD2 (5 bases each). V was shortened by 0 bases and J by 0 bases, with 21 bases between the two germline ends. The germline V gene has CDR1 LGHDT and CDR2 YNNKEL (reference sequence). The length of the CDR3 is 19 residues. The CDR3 DNA reads as TGTGCCAGCAGCCAAGATATCGGAACGGGGCGGGTTAGCTCCTACGAGCAGTACTTC. Encoded protein: CASSQDIGTGRVSSYEQYF.

This clonotype has a handful of counts. The V and J genes are TRBV5-5 and TRBJ2-1; D is undetermined. In germline, CDR1 is SGHKS, CDR2 YYEKEE (reference sequence). Trimming shortened V by 4 bases and J by 1 base, and 12 bases separated the two germline ends. This CDR3 has 15 residues. The CDR3 coding sequence is TGTGCCAGCAGCCCGGCTTCGCCGTCCTACAATGAGCAGTTCTTC. Its protein product is CASSPASPSYNEQFF.

This clonotype was observed at least ten times. This chain joins TRBV20-1 and TRBJ2-7, with 8 positions matching TRBD2. The germline gives CDR1 DFQATT, CDR2 SNEGSKA (reference sequence). The CDR3 is 17 residues long. Trimming cost V 2 bases and J 1 base; bases outside gene matches: 13. CDR3 residues: CSARPPPREGLSYEQYF. The CDR3 nucleotides are TGCAGTGCTAGACCCCCTCCTCGGGAGGGCCTATCCTACGAGCAGTACTTC.

This chain links TRBV15 with TRBJ1-5; 7 nucleotides agree with TRBD1. The CDR3 runs 16 residues. The J segment lost 2 bases and the V segment lost 5 bases, leaving 9 bases of the junction unmatched. Germline CDR1 and CDR2: LNHNV and YYDKDF (reference sequence). The CDR3 nucleotides read TGTGCCACCAGCCCGCACATCACAGGGGGCAATCAGCCCCAGCATTTT. This gives the protein CATSPHITGGNQPQHF.

The chain joins TRBV7-2 to TRBJ2-1, with 7 bases lining up with TRBD1. There are 15 residues in the CDR3. V was pared by 3 bases and J by 4 bases, with 6 bases of the junction left unmatched. Germline assignment: CDR1 SGHTA and CDR2 FQGNSA. In DNA form, the CDR3 reads TGTGCCAGCAGCTTTGACAGGGCAGAATACAATGAGCAGTTCTTC. As protein: CASSFDRAEYNEQFF.

At least ten counts were recorded for this clonotype. The chain employs TRBV12-3 or TRBV12-4 and TRBJ2-3; TRBD1 matches at 7 bases. The CDR3 covers 15 residues. The V gene end was trimmed by 5 bases and the J gene end by 4 bases; junction bases not matched to a gene: 9. The CDR3 DNA is TGTGCCAGCAGTCGGGGACAGACGAAGGCAGATACGCAGTATTTT. It is translated as CASSRGQTKADTQYF.

At least ten counts were recorded for this clonotype. The genes are TRBV28 and TRBJ2-1; D is perhaps TRBD2 (5 bases). Between the trimmed V and J ends, which lost 3 bases and 8 bases, there was a span of 8 bases. This CDR3 has 12 residues. Germline CDR1 MDHEN, CDR2 SYDVKM. The CDR3 sequence is CASSFSRDEQFF. Written as DNA, the CDR3 is TGTGCCAGCAGTTTTTCGAGGGATGAGCAGTTCTTC.

In the case of this clonotype: Here the CDR3 omits its conserved ending phenylalanine or tryptophan, so a read error is the likely source. CDR3 residues: CASSVDTGTYGWNTEAFS. CDR3 coding DNA: TGTGCCAGCAGCGTTGATACCGGGACATATGGGTGGAACACTGAAGCTTTCTCT. The chain recombines TRBV13 with TRBJ1-1, with a weak D call TRBD1 (6 bases). The V end was cut by 5 bases, the J end by 1 base, with 23 bases between. The CDR3 covers 18 residues. CDR1 and CDR2 from the germline V gene are PRHDT and FYEKMQ (reference sequence).

This clonotype was counted between two and nine times. The chain is built from TRBV6-1 and TRBJ1-2, with D perhaps matching TRBD1 (6 bases). The CDR3 extends over 14 amino acids. V lost 5 bases, J lost 3 bases, and 13 bases lay in between. Germline-derived CDR1 and CDR2 are MNHNS and SASEGT. CDR3 sequence reads: CASSSQGPDYGYTF. The CDR3, as DNA: TGTGCCAGCAGTTCTCAGGGGCCTGACTATGGCTACACCTTC.